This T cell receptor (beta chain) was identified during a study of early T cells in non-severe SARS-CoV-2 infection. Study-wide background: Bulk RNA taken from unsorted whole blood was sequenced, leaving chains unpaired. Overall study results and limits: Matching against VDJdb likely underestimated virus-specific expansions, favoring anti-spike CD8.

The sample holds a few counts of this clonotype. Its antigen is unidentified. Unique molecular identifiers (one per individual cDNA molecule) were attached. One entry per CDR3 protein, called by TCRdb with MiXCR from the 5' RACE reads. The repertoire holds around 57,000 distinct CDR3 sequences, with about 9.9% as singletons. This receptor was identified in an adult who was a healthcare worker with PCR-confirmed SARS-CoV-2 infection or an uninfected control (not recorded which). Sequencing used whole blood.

The CDR3: CASSGEPNNEQFF. In DNA, the CDR3 is TGTGCCAGCAGCGGGGAGCCCAACAATGAGCAGTTCTTC. The chain couples TRBV9 to TRBJ2-1; D is perhaps TRBD2 (5 bases). The ends were cut back, 3 bases at V and 5 bases at J, with 9 bases in the middle. CDR1 SGDLS and CDR2 YYNGEE come from the germline V gene. The CDR3 loop spans 13 amino acids. Based on the CDR3 plus reference TRBV9 and TRBJ2-1, the full variable domain is DSGVTQTPKHLITATGQRVTLRCSPRSGDLSVYWYQQSLDQGLQFLIQYYNGEERAKGNILERFSAQQFPDLHSELNLSSLELGDSALYFCASSGEPNNEQFFGPGTRLTVL.